These 6 T cell receptor beta chains originate from one sample sequenced in a study of blood T cells in healthy people across ages. Then a second PCR, running about 6 to 12 cycles, was carried out with a sample-barcoded 5' primer and a J-beta primer mix. TCRdb called the 5' RACE reads again in MiXCR, with one record for every CDR3 protein. The sample lists about a million distinct CDR3 sequences, roughly 51% occurring once. Material: blood. These receptors were obtained from a woman in her fifties or sixties in good health.

Points on this clonotype: The junction departs from the called germline gene at one end, perhaps through a read error. The chain combines TRBV20-1 with TRBJ2-4; TRBD2 matches at 12 bases. Germline V lookup: CDR1 DFQATT, CDR2 SNEGSKA (reference sequence). The CDR3 extends over 15 amino acids. Here the CDR3 reads CSAPPSGRAKDIQYF. The CDR3 DNA sequence: TGCAGTGCTCCCCCTAGCGGGAGGGCCAAAGACATTCAGTACTTC.

This clonotype was recorded only once. The chain has TRBV3-1 and TRBJ2-3, with TRBD2 matching 10 bases. The germline gives CDR1 LGHDT, CDR2 YNNKEL (reference sequence). With V trimmed by 8 bases and J by 7 bases, 9 bases remained unmatched. The CDR3 has 14 amino acids. The chain's CDR3 is CASRPSSGRNTQYF. CDR3 sequence (DNA): TGTGCCAGCCGCCCGAGTAGCGGGAGGAATACGCAGTATTTT.

This clonotype showed up just a few times. The V call is TRBV5-6, the J call TRBJ2-5, with D tentatively TRBD1 (5 bases). Germline CDR1 reads SGHDT; CDR2 reads YYEEEE. CDR3 size: 15 residues. Trimming took off 1 base at V and 2 bases at J, with 12 bases between the two ends. The chain's CDR3 is CASSLFQGRQETQYF. In DNA form, the CDR3 reads TGTGCCAGCAGCTTGTTCCAGGGCAGACAAGAGACCCAGTACTTC.

CDR3 sequence: CSAREPGLGYEQFF. In DNA, the CDR3 is TGCAGTGCTAGAGAGCCGGGACTAGGATATGAGCAGTTCTTC. The gene calls are TRBV20-1 and TRBJ2-1; 8 bases align to TRBD2. The ends lost 0 bases at V and 8 bases at J; junction bases unmatched: 6. The CDR3 extends over 14 amino acids. Germline CDR1 reads DFQATT; CDR2 reads SNEGSKA (reference sequence).

This clonotype was counted at least ten times. V gene TRBV7-2 combines with J gene TRBJ2-5; D may be TRBD2 (7 bases). Trimming removed 3 bases from V and 5 bases from J, with 13 bases in between. The CDR3 extends over 14 amino acids. CDR1 and CDR2 from the germline V gene are SGHTA and FQGNSA. The CDR3 DNA reads TGTGCCAGCAGCTTGGGGGGGGCCGGGGAGACCCAGTACTTC. Its translation is CASSLGGAGETQYF. Looking up the rest from reference TRBV7-2 and TRBJ2-5 gives the full variable domain: GAGVSQSPSNKVTEKGKDVELRCDPISGHTALYWYRQSLGQGLEFLIYFQGNSAPDKSGLPSDRFSAERTGGSVSTLTIQRTQQEDSAVYLCASSLGGAGETQYFGPGTRLLVL.

This clonotype has a handful of counts. This rearrangement joins TRBV6-6 to TRBJ1-2; a weak D match, TRBD1 (6 bases). From germline, CDR1 is MNHNY and CDR2 SVGAGI (reference sequence). V shed 2 bases and J shed 8 bases, with 21 bases lying between them. The CDR3 loop spans 16 amino acids. The DNA of the CDR3 is TGTGCCAGCAGTTACGGACGGGGGGGCACGGCGGGAGGCTACACCTTC. As protein: CASSYGRGGTAGGYTF.